The 23 T cell receptor beta chains given below trace back to one sample, sequenced in a study of blood T cell repertoires in COVID-19. The protocol was immunoSEQ multiplex PCR, while the TCRdb copy is restricted to in-frame clones and leaves out a portion. The table records fewer than 200,000 clones, roughly 86% of them present only once. Sequences were obtained from peripheral blood. These receptors came from an elderly woman with COVID-19, enrolled during active disease.

The chain recombines TRBV28 with TRBJ2-5, with D perhaps matching TRBD1 (7 bases). CDR3 length: 12 residues. Trimming took 9 bases from V and 5 from J, leaving 13 bases between them. Germline CDR1 MDHEN, CDR2 SYDVKM. The DNA for the CDR3 is TGTGCCAGTCAGGGGGGAGCGGAGACCCAGTACTTC. Translated, it gives CASQGGAETQYF.

The chain links TRBV27 to TRBJ2-7; possibly TRBD1 for D (6 bases). V dropped 5 bases and J dropped 5 bases, with 22 bases sitting between them. Germline V lookup: CDR1 MNHEY, CDR2 SMNVEV (reference sequence). The CDR3 is 16 residues long. CDR3 coding DNA: TGTGCCAGCAGTCCCTTGGGGGCAACGGAGAGGAACGAGCAGTACTTC. Translated, it gives CASSPLGATERNEQYF.

This clone was seen only once. The chain uses TRBV10-3 and TRBJ2-1, with 10 bases lining up with TRBD2. This CDR3 is built from 15 residues. With V trimmed by 6 bases and J by 4 bases, 6 bases remained unmatched. Germline assignment: CDR1 ENHRY and CDR2 SYGVKD. This CDR3 is CAISASGGQYNEQFF. The CDR3 DNA reads as TGTGCCATCAGCGCTAGCGGGGGCCAATACAATGAGCAGTTCTTC.

The V and J genes are TRBV18 and TRBJ2-3, with D possibly TRBD1 on 5 matching bases. Trimming pared 2 bases from V and 0 bases from J, leaving 9 bases between. The germline gives CDR1 KGHSH, CDR2 LQKENI. The CDR3 contains 15 residues. The CDR3 is CASSPSTVSTDTQYF. The CDR3 bases are TGTGCCAGCTCACCATCGACAGTAAGCACAGATACGCAGTATTTT.

A single count supports this clone. The chain links TRBV5-5 to TRBJ2-4; maybe TRBD2 (5 bases). CDR3 size: 15 residues. The V end lost 0 bases, the J end lost 1 base, and 8 bases lay between the germline ends. Germline V gene data show CDR1 as SGHKS and CDR2 as YYEKEE (reference sequence). The CDR3 region has the DNA TGTGCCAGCAGCTTGGGGCCGGGGGCCAAAAACATTCAGTACTTC. Amino acid sequence: CASSLGPGAKNIQYF.

This chain uses TRBV3-1 (or the pseudogene TRBV3-2) with TRBJ1-1; D unclear. V was shortened by 0 bases and J by 3 bases, with 8 bases between the two germline ends. This CDR3 is built from 14 residues. Germline loops: CDR1 LGHDT, CDR2 YNNKEL (reference sequence). CDR3 sequence reads: CASSQEGSYTEAFF. The CDR3 DNA follows: TGTGCCAGCAGCCAAGAGGGCAGTTACACTGAAGCTTTCTTT.

This rearrangement joins TRBV10-1 to TRBJ2-5, with a possible D match to TRBD1 (6 bases). CDR1 WNHNN and CDR2 SYGVQD come from the germline V gene (reference sequence). V gave up 2 bases and J gave up 5 bases, with 12 bases separating them. The CDR3 consists of 14 residues. CDR3 sequence reads: CASSEGGPKETQYF. The CDR3 DNA is TGCGCCAGCAGTGAGGGGGGCCCTAAGGAGACCCAGTACTTC.

The chain links TRBV9 to TRBJ2-1; 7 bases line up with TRBD1. V gave up 4 bases and J gave up 0 bases; unmatched junction bases: 13. Germline CDR1 is SGDLS and CDR2 is YYNGEE. This CDR3 has 18 amino acids. CDR3 region: CASSPGGGGFSSYNEQFF. The CDR3 DNA reads TGTGCCAGCAGCCCAGGGGGTGGCGGGTTTAGCTCCTACAATGAGCAGTTCTTC.

The rearrangement uses TRBV7-8 and TRBJ2-5; D might be TRBD1 (5 bases). V was trimmed by 5 bases and J by 0 bases, leaving 13 bases between them. CDR3 length equals 15 residues. The germline V gene encodes CDR1 SGHVS and CDR2 FQNEAQ. The CDR3 loop is CASSLGLFNQETQYF. CDR3 nucleotides: TGTGCCAGCAGCCTGGGGCTTTTTAACCAAGAGACCCAGTACTTC. The variable domain in full, completed from reference TRBV7-8 and TRBJ2-5, reads GAGVSQSPRYKVAKRGQDVALRCDPISGHVSLFWYQQALGQGPEFLTYFQNEAQLDKSGLPSDRFFAERPEGSVSTLKIQRTQQEDSAVYLCASSLGLFNQETQYFGPGTRLLVL.

The CDR3 spells CASSTGTGPGNTIYF. The DNA for the CDR3 is TGTGCCAGCTCAACCGGGACAGGGCCGGGAAACACCATATATTTT. V is TRBV18 and J is TRBJ1-3; 9 bases are shared with TRBD1. CDR3 length: 15 amino acids. The V and J ends lost 5 bases and 4 bases, in that order; junction bases with no gene match: 6. Germline CDR1 KGHSH, CDR2 LQKENI.

The chain employs TRBV5-1 and TRBJ2-5; 10 bases fit TRBD2. The V segment lost 0 bases and the J segment 2 bases; nucleotides outside the gene matches: 4. The CDR3 loop spans 16 amino acids. Germline CDR1 and CDR2: SGHRS and YFSETQ. In DNA form, the CDR3 reads TGCGCCAGCAGCTTGGCCCCAGCGGGAGGGCAAGAGACCCAGTACTTC. Its protein product is CASSLAPAGGQETQYF.

This sequence joins TRBV24-1 and TRBJ2-7, with TRBD1 identical over 7 bases. Germline CDR1 is KGHDR and CDR2 is SFDVKD. This CDR3 region has 16 residues. Trimming removed 0 bases from V and 1 base from J; junction bases left unmatched: 5. The DNA for the CDR3 is TGTGCCACCAGTGATTTGCATGGACAGGTTTCCTACGAGCAGTACTTC. Its translation: CATSDLHGQVSYEQYF.

The rearrangement joins TRBV12-3 or TRBV12-4 to TRBJ2-5; tentatively, D is TRBD1 (6 bases). The CDR3 runs to 13 residues. V was pared by 7 bases and J by 4 bases, with 13 bases between. The CDR3 sequence: CASTTLGGETQYF. The CDR3 region has the DNA TGTGCCAGCACCACGTTAGGGGGAGAGACCCAGTACTTC.

This clone appeared once. The V and J genes are TRBV2 and TRBJ2-3; 10 positions agree with TRBD2. Germline CDR1 reads SNHLY; CDR2 reads FYNNEI. J lost 0 bases, V lost 4 bases, and 7 bases had no gene match. The CDR3 is 17 residues long. CDR3 sequence reads: CASSAAGGPRSTDTQYF. The CDR3 nucleotides read TGTGCCAGCAGTGCAGCGGGGGGGCCTCGAAGCACAGATACGCAGTATTTT.

The CDR3 DNA is TGTGCCAGCTCACCACTGGCCCCATCCATGGACACTGAAGCTTTCTTT. Its translation: CASSPLAPSMDTEAFF. The chain combines TRBV18 with TRBJ1-1, with D hard to call. Per germline, CDR1 KGHSH and CDR2 LQKENI. The V end was cut by 1 base, the J end by 3 bases, with 15 bases between. The CDR3 is 16 amino acids.

This clone was seen a single time. The DNA for the CDR3 is TGTGCCAGCAGTGGGGAAAGGGGCCATGAGCAGTTCTTC. It codes for CASSGERGHEQFF. V and J are TRBV6-4 and TRBJ2-1, with D perhaps matching TRBD1 (5 bases). Germline-derived CDR1 and CDR2 are MRHNA and SNTAGT. V shed 4 bases and J shed 8 bases, with 12 bases lying between them. The CDR3 length is 13 residues.

The rearrangement links TRBV7-8 to TRBJ1-6; D is uncertain. The germline gives CDR1 SGHVS, CDR2 FQNEAQ. This CDR3 spans 17 amino acids. Deletions cut 0 bases from V and 1 base from J, with 10 bases between. In DNA, the CDR3 is TGTGCCAGCAGCTTAGCTCCAGGCGGGTCCTATAATTCACCCCTCCACTTT. The encoded protein is CASSLAPGGSYNSPLHF.

This sequence joins TRBV5-1 and TRBJ1-4; maybe TRBD1 (5 bases). Germline CDR1 SGHRS, CDR2 YFSETQ. V lost 0 bases and J 5 bases, leaving 11 bases between the germline ends. The CDR3 length is 15 residues. CDR3 residues: CASSLAGTENEKLFF. In nucleotides, the CDR3 is TGCGCCAGCAGCTTGGCCGGGACTGAAAATGAAAAACTGTTTTTT.

The sample holds a few counts of this clone. The chain uses TRBV9 and TRBJ2-5, with 8 bases identical to TRBD1. J was trimmed by 2 bases and V by 0 bases; bases with no gene match: 0. Germline V lookup: CDR1 SGDLS, CDR2 YYNGEE. The length of the CDR3 is 14 residues. CDR3 coding DNA: TGTGCCAGCAGCGTAGGACAGGGGCAAGAGACCCAGTACTTC. Translated, it gives CASSVGQGQETQYF.

The V call is TRBV6-2 or TRBV6-3, the J call TRBJ2-7, with D perhaps TRBD1 (6 bases). V shed 6 bases and J shed 1 base, with 16 bases lying between them. This CDR3 comprises 15 residues. Germline V gives CDR1 MNHEY, CDR2 SVGEGT. For the CDR3, the DNA is TGTGCCAGCAGCCACTCGGGGACAAGTTCCTACGAGCAGTACTTC. As protein: CASSHSGTSSYEQYF.

The chain employs TRBV5-6 and TRBJ2-7, with D perhaps TRBD2 (6 bases). V was cut by 7 bases and J by 0 bases, with 26 bases left in between. CDR1 is SGHDT, CDR2 YYEEEE, per germline. This CDR3 contains 18 residues. The CDR3 bases are TGTGCCAGCCACACCGGACCCGGGACTTCCCCCAGCTCCTACGAGCAGTACTTC. This encodes CASHTGPGTSPSSYEQYF.

This sequence joins TRBV30 and TRBJ2-7; 7 bases are shared with TRBD1. Germline values: CDR1 GTSNPN, CDR2 SVGIG (reference sequence). The ends lost 0 bases at V and 3 bases at J; junction bases unmatched: 8. This CDR3 is built from 15 residues. The CDR3 region is CAWSVLGRGFYEQYF. CDR3 DNA: TGTGCCTGGAGTGTATTAGGCAGGGGGTTCTACGAGCAGTACTTC.

This clone was seen a single time. One end of the junction is discordant with germline, which a read error may explain. This rearrangement joins TRBV29-1 to TRBJ1-4; the D is unclear. There are 14 residues in the CDR3. Germline V lookup: CDR1 SQVTM, CDR2 ANQGSEA. The CDR3 DNA reads as TGCAGCGTTCCGGGCGAGAGAGGGTATGAGAAACTGTTTTTT. Amino acids: CSVPGERGYEKLFF.